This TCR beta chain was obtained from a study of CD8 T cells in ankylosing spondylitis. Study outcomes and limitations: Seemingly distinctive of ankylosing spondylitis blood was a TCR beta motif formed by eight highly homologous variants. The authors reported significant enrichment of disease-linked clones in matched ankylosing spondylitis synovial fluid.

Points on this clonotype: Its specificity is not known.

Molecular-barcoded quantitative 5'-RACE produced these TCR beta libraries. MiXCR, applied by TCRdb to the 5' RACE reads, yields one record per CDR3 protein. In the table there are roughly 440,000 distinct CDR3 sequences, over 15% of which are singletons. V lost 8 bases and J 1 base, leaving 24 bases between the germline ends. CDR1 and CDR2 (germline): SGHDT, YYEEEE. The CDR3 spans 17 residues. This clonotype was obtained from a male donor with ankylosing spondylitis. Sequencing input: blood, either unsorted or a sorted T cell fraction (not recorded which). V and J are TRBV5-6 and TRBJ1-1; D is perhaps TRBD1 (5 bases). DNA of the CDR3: TGTGCCAGGGGCACCCGACGGGGGGGTATAAGGAACACTGAAGCTTTCTTT. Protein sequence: CARGTRRGGIRNTEAFF.